Listed here are 14 T cell receptor beta chains from one sample, sequenced in a study of blood T cell repertoires in COVID-19. The protocol was immunoSEQ multiplex PCR, while the TCRdb copy is restricted to in-frame clones and leaves out a portion. The profile shows around 280,000 clones, 75% to 90% of them singletons. The sequenced material came from peripheral blood. The source is a woman in her 30s who had recovered from COVID-19.

The chain has TRBV19 and TRBJ2-3, with a tentative D call TRBD2 (6 bases). The CDR3 is 18 residues long. The V and J ends lost 5 bases and 2 bases respectively, with 23 bases between them. Germline loops: CDR1 LNHDA, CDR2 SQIVND (reference sequence). CDR3 bases: TGTGCCAGTAGTTCCGGACCCGTGCGGGGTTTAGTCACAGATACGCAGTATTTT. It is translated as CASSSGPVRGLVTDTQYF.

The rearrangement joins TRBV4-1 to TRBJ2-7; 8 bases line up with TRBD1. Germline V lookup: CDR1 MGHRA, CDR2 YSYEKL. V lost 5 bases to trimming and J lost 2 bases; unmatched junction nucleotides: 8. The CDR3 is made up of 15 amino acids. CDR3 sequence (DNA): TGCGCCAGCAGCATGACGACAGGGGATACCTACGAGCAGTACTTC. Translation gives CASSMTTGDTYEQYF.

The count of this clone is one. The rearrangement uses TRBV28 and TRBJ1-4, with D possibly TRBD1 on 5 matching bases. V was pared by 4 bases and J by 6 bases, with 15 bases between. The CDR3 consists of 15 residues. Germline assignment: CDR1 MDHEN and CDR2 SYDVKM. The CDR3 bases are TGTGCCAGCAGTTACAGGACGGATAACCATGAAAAACTGTTTTTT. Its protein is CASSYRTDNHEKLFF.

The genes are TRBV7-3 and TRBJ2-1; a possible D gene is TRBD1 (6 bases). Germline V CDR1 and CDR2: SGHTA, FQGTGA. Deletions cut 0 bases from V and 7 bases from J, with 13 bases between. CDR3 length equals 15 residues. The CDR3: CASSLTLGAGNEQFF. CDR3 DNA sequence: TGTGCCAGCAGCTTAACGTTGGGGGCTGGAAATGAGCAGTTCTTC.

There are a few counts of this clone. The chain combines TRBV2 with TRBJ1-4; a possible D gene is TRBD1 (5 bases). The V gene lost 5 bases and the J gene lost 8 bases, with 15 bases spanning the gap. Per the germline V gene, CDR1 is SNHLY and CDR2 is FYNNEI. The CDR3 loop spans 14 amino acids. The CDR3 region has the DNA TGTGCCAGCAGTAGAACAGGAAATGTGGAAAAACTGTTTTTT. The encoded protein is CASSRTGNVEKLFF.

A few counts support this clone. This chain uses TRBV18 with TRBJ2-6; D is perhaps TRBD2 (6 bases). The CDR3 totals 19 residues. Germline CDR1 and CDR2: KGHSH and LQKENI. Trimming stripped 3 bases from V and 0 bases from J, with 18 bases between. The CDR3, as DNA: TGTGCCAGCTCACCTTATTCTGTAGGAGGGCGCTCTGGGGCCAACGTCCTGACTTTC. Encoded protein: CASSPYSVGGRSGANVLTF.

The genes are TRBV10-3 and TRBJ2-7, with TRBD2 matching 7 bases. This CDR3 is built from 13 residues. Germline V gene lookup returns CDR1 ENHRY and CDR2 SYGVKD. V shed 4 bases and J 5 bases; nucleotides not matched to a gene: 5. The CDR3 loop reads CAISGGGRNEQYF. CDR3 nucleotide sequence: TGTGCCATCAGTGGCGGGGGTCGGAACGAGCAGTACTTC.

The chain has TRBV7-9 and TRBJ2-2; tentative D call: TRBD2 (5 bases). Germline V gives CDR1 SEHNR, CDR2 FQNEAQ (reference sequence). The CDR3 runs 14 residues. The V end lost 6 bases, the J end lost 3 bases, and 11 bases lay between the germline ends. CDR3 in DNA: TGTGCCAGCAGTACCACGGGGTACACCGGGGAGCTGTTTTTT. This codes for CASSTTGYTGELFF.

V is TRBV7-9 and J is TRBJ2-1; D is ambiguous. The CDR3 extends over 15 amino acids. Per germline, CDR1 SEHNR and CDR2 FQNEAQ (reference sequence). With 1 base removed from V and 4 bases from J, the gap between germline ends came to 11 bases. For the CDR3, the DNA is TGTGCCAGCAGCTTAGTCGATAGTTTATACAATGAGCAGTTCTTC. Protein: CASSLVDSLYNEQFF. Supplemented by reference TRBV7-9 and TRBJ2-1, the full variable domain reads DTGVSQNPRHKITKRGQNVTFRCDPISEHNRLYWYRQTLGQGPEFLTYFQNEAQLEKSRLLSDRFSAERPKGSFSTLEIQRTEQGDSAMYLCASSLVDSLYNEQFFGPGTRLTVL.

The V call is TRBV9, the J call TRBJ2-7; 10 nucleotides line up with TRBD2. Germline loops: CDR1 SGDLS, CDR2 YYNGEE. CDR3 length: 16 residues. V lost 1 base, J lost 3 bases, and 7 bases stayed unmatched. DNA for the CDR3: TGTGCCAGCAGCGTATCGTTAGCGGGAGGTATCTACGAGCAGTACTTC. Its translation is CASSVSLAGGIYEQYF.

The chain couples TRBV5-4 to TRBJ2-1; 8 bases align to TRBD2. The CDR3 covers 16 residues. Looked up from germline, CDR1 is SGHNT and CDR2 is YYREEE (reference sequence). Trimming at V came to 6 bases and at J to 7 bases, leaving 15 bases not matched to a gene. The CDR3 DNA reads TGTGCCAGCATGCGGACTAGCATAGTGTCAGATAATGAGCAGTTCTTC. Protein: CASMRTSIVSDNEQFF. Full variable domain (missing parts from reference TRBV5-4 and TRBJ2-1): ETGVTQSPTHLIKTRGQQVTLRCSSQSGHNTVSWYQQALGQGPQFIFQYYREEENGRGNFPPRFSGLQFPNYSSELNVNALELDDSALYLCASMRTSIVSDNEQFFGPGTRLTVL.

J is TRBJ2-3 and V is TRBV7-2, with D perhaps TRBD1 (6 bases). The CDR3 length is 15 residues. Germline CDR1 SGHTA, CDR2 FQGNSA. V shed 4 bases and J shed 3 bases, with 14 bases lying between them. This CDR3 is CASSWGPGWTDTQYF. The CDR3 DNA reads TGTGCCAGCAGCTGGGGGCCGGGGTGGACAGATACGCAGTATTTT.

There are a few counts of this clone. V gene TRBV6-5 combines with J gene TRBJ1-5; no reliable D call. This CDR3 spans 15 amino acids. Germline V gene data show CDR1 as MNHEY and CDR2 as SVGAGI. V lost 6 bases to trimming and J lost 0 bases, with 12 bases between them. CDR3 region: CASRTHPSSNQPQHF. The DNA of the CDR3 is TGTGCCAGCAGAACACACCCATCTAGCAATCAGCCCCAGCATTTT.

The chain recombines TRBV28 with TRBJ2-7; TRBD2 agrees at 9 bases. Germline V gene data show CDR1 as MDHEN and CDR2 as SYDVKM. V shed 2 bases, J shed 0 bases, and the junction held 8 bases outside the gene matches. This CDR3 has 17 residues. DNA for the CDR3: TGTGCCAGCAGTTTACCCCTCGGTAGCGGGAGCTCCTACGAGCAGTACTTC. Amino acid sequence: CASSLPLGSGSSYEQYF.